This T cell receptor beta chain was sequenced for a study of OX40 agonist ivuxolimab in advanced cancers. For the study at large: Cancers in dose escalation were hepatocellular, melanoma, renal cell and head and neck. The mean age was approximately 60 years, ranging from roughly 23 to 80, with roughly four fifths of participants male. Findings of the study overall: Compared with CD4+, CD8+ T cells on average had more expanded clones.

TCRdb's table, derived via immunoSEQ multiplex PCR, lists solely in-frame clones and lacks some. The sample has more than 45,000 clones, 86% seen once. Details on this clone: Its matching antigen is unknown. The junction differs from germline at one of its ends, possibly a read error.

CDR1 is SSHAT and CDR2 is FNYEAQ in the germline V gene (reference sequence). The CDR3 spans 15 residues. The clonotype was recovered from an adult with an advanced solid tumor such as melanoma, head and neck, liver or kidney cancer. The sample consisted of CD4+ or CD8+ T cells sorted from blood, taken in a trial of the OX40 agonist ivuxolimab. The rearrangement joins TRBV7-7 to TRBJ2-7, with D tentatively TRBD2 (6 bases). The CDR3 reads CASSLGGDGFDEQYF. In DNA, the CDR3 is TGTGCTAGCAGCTTAGGAGGGGACGGTTTCGACGAGCAGTACTTC.